Presented here are 22 T cell receptor beta chains from one specimen sequenced in a study of cytomegalovirus exposure and HLA in healthy donors. Use of 60 Vbeta and 13 Jbeta primers characterized the PCR. Generated by immunoSEQ multiplex PCR, the TCRdb table keeps only in-frame clones and is missing some. Among about 130,000 clones, about 78% were seen once, and the ten largest hold approximately 3.9%. Sequencing input: PBMCs. These receptors were obtained from a man between 45 and 60 years old in good health and CMV-seropositive.

This chain joins TRBV6-5 and TRBJ1-2; D not resolved. The CDR3 loop spans 14 amino acids. Germline-derived CDR1 and CDR2 are MNHEY and SVGAGI. V was clipped by 7 bases and J by 4 bases, with 16 bases between them. In nucleotides, the CDR3 is TGTGCCAGCACTCCCGAGGGAGGTAGCTATGGCTACACCTTC. The encoded protein is CASTPEGGSYGYTF.

This clone turned up a few times. The gene calls are TRBV5-6 and TRBJ2-1; tentative D call: TRBD1 (6 bases). The CDR3 consists of 14 residues. CDR1 and CDR2 (germline): SGHDT, YYEEEE. The V end lost 3 bases, the J end lost 10 bases, and 17 bases lay between the germline ends. The CDR3 nucleotides read TGTGCCAGCAGCTCCGGGACATCCTACCGGGAGCAGTTCTTC. This codes for CASSSGTSYREQFF.

J is TRBJ1-4 and V is TRBV6-1, with a possible D match to TRBD1 (5 bases). With 4 bases removed from V and 4 bases from J, the gap between germline ends came to 13 bases. CDR1 MNHNS and CDR2 SASEGT come from the germline V gene. The CDR3 loop spans 15 amino acids. CDR3 nucleotides: TGTGCCAGCAGTGGCACAGGAGCATTTAATGAAAAACTGTTTTTT. Translation: CASSGTGAFNEKLFF.

This chain connects TRBV11-3 to TRBJ2-7, with a possible D match to TRBD1 (7 bases). Germline loops: CDR1 SGHNT, CDR2 YENEEA. Trimming removed 4 bases from V and 2 bases from J, with 12 bases in between. This CDR3 spans 14 amino acids. CDR3 sequence reads: CASSSVRGAYEQYF. The CDR3 DNA sequence: TGTGCCAGCAGCTCCGTCAGGGGGGCCTACGAGCAGTACTTC.

The sample holds a few counts of this clone. The rearrangement joins TRBV6-5 to TRBJ1-1, with 7 bases lining up with TRBD1. The germline V gene encodes CDR1 MNHEY and CDR2 SVGAGI. The CDR3 is made up of 15 amino acids. The V gene end was trimmed by 6 bases and the J gene end by 4 bases; junction bases not matched to a gene: 11. The CDR3, as DNA: TGTGCCAGCAGCCAACCGACAGGGTTTAGCACTGAAGCTTTCTTT. Translation: CASSQPTGFSTEAFF.

This chain connects TRBV5-1 to TRBJ2-6; TRBD2 aligns across 8 bases. Germline V gene sequence: CDR1 SGHRS, CDR2 YFSETQ. The CDR3 consists of 17 residues. Unmatched junction bases numbered 6, after V lost 4 bases and J lost 0 bases. The CDR3, as DNA: TGCGCCAGCAGCCCGGCGGGGGGTTCCTCTGGGGCCAACGTCCTGACTTTC. This encodes CASSPAGGSSGANVLTF.

The chain uses TRBV5-6 and TRBJ1-2, with D possibly matching TRBD1 (5 bases). This CDR3 contains 14 residues. Trimming removed 0 bases at V and 4 bases at J, with 10 bases between. Per the germline V gene, CDR1 is SGHDT and CDR2 is YYEEEE. The CDR3 DNA sequence: TGTGCCAGCAGCTTGGTAGGGGTTCGCTATGGCTACACCTTC. It translates to CASSLVGVRYGYTF.

As for this clone: In the same sample, other DNA sequences code for this CDR3. The gene calls are TRBV27 and TRBJ1-5, with TRBD1 matching 8 bases. Unmatched junction bases numbered 6, after V lost 4 bases and J lost 7 bases. CDR3 length: 14 amino acids. Germline CDR1 MNHEY, CDR2 SMNVEV (reference sequence). The CDR3 DNA is TGTGCCAGCAGTTCCCAGGGGGCGCGGCAGCCCCAGCATTTT. Translated, it gives CASSSQGARQPQHF.

The gene calls are TRBV6-5 and TRBJ2-7; 7 bases line up with TRBD2. The germline CDR1 and CDR2 sequences are MNHEY and SVGAGI. This CDR3 has 14 residues. V lost 6 bases and J lost 3; bases outside the gene matches: 8. The CDR3 here is CASSTASGRYEQYF. CDR3 nucleotides: TGTGCCAGCAGCACAGCTAGCGGCCGCTACGAGCAGTACTTC.

The rearrangement links TRBV28 to TRBJ1-2; D uncertain. The CDR3 is made up of 12 amino acids. Looked up from germline, CDR1 is MDHEN and CDR2 is SYDVKM. V was shortened by 8 bases and J by 4 bases, with 11 bases between the two germline ends. The CDR3 nucleotides are TGTGCCAGCGTCGGGATTCGCTATGGCTACACCTTC. As protein: CASVGIRYGYTF.

This chain uses TRBV12-5 with TRBJ2-1, with unresolved D. CDR1 is LGHNT, CDR2 FRNRAP, per germline. V gave up 11 bases and J gave up 6 bases, with 11 bases separating them. This CDR3 has 11 residues. CDR3 coding DNA: TGTGCTGCCCTTAGAAGCAATGAGCAGTTCTTC. Its translation is CAALRSNEQFF.

The CDR3: CAIERDRGYEQYF. The CDR3 DNA follows: TGTGCCATTGAGCGGGACAGGGGCTACGAGCAGTACTTC. The rearrangement uses TRBV7-9 and TRBJ2-7, with TRBD1 matching 10 bases. J was trimmed by 3 bases and V by 10 bases; bases with no gene match: 6. The CDR3 consists of 13 residues. The V gene's germline CDR1 is SEHNR and CDR2 FQNEAQ (reference sequence).

This chain uses TRBV9 with TRBJ2-3; 7 bases align to TRBD1. Unmatched junction bases numbered 5, after V lost 3 bases and J lost 4 bases. This CDR3 is built from 14 residues. Germline values: CDR1 SGDLS, CDR2 YYNGEE. CDR3 nucleotides: TGTGCCAGCAGCGCGACAGGGACCCCAGATACGCAGTATTTT. It is translated as CASSATGTPDTQYF.

The CDR3 protein is CASSLAPLAGANTGELFF. The DNA for the CDR3 is TGCGCCAGCAGCTTGGCCCCACTAGCGGGGGCGAACACCGGGGAGCTGTTTTTT. The genes are TRBV5-1 and TRBJ2-2; 11 bases map to TRBD2. J was trimmed by 0 bases and V by 0 bases; bases with no gene match: 4. CDR3 length: 18 residues. Germline V lookup: CDR1 SGHRS, CDR2 YFSETQ.

This clone turned up a few times. V gene TRBV29-1 combines with J gene TRBJ2-1; possibly TRBD2 for D (6 bases). The germline CDR1 and CDR2 sequences are SQVTM and ANQGSEA. V was pared by 6 bases and J by 9 bases, with 12 bases between. CDR3 size: 11 residues. The DNA for the CDR3 is TGCAGCGTGCCGGGGGAGACTGAGCAGTTCTTC. It yields the protein CSVPGETEQFF.

The V gene is TRBV18, the J gene TRBJ1-2; D possibly corresponds to TRBD1 (6 bases). The germline gives CDR1 KGHSH, CDR2 LQKENI. The CDR3 is 14 residues long. The V end lost 2 bases, the J end lost 8 bases, and 15 bases lay between the germline ends. CDR3 loop: CASSPLEGVSGYTF. The CDR3 region has the DNA TGTGCCAGCTCACCATTAGAGGGGGTGAGCGGCTACACCTTC. Drawing the rest from reference TRBV18 and TRBJ1-2, the complete variable domain is NAGVMQNPRHLVRRRGQEARLRCSPMKGHSHVYWYRQLPEEGLKFMVYLQKENIIDESGMPKERFSAEFPKEGPSILRIQQVVRGDSAAYFCASSPLEGVSGYTFGSGTRLTVV.

The chain is built from TRBV6-6 and TRBJ1-6; D not resolved. The germline CDR1 and CDR2 sequences are MNHNY and SVGAGI (reference sequence). The CDR3 spans 10 residues. V was trimmed by 2 bases and J by 15 bases, leaving 5 bases between them. Here the CDR3 reads CASSYGVLHF. The CDR3 DNA is TGTGCCAGCAGTTACGGAGTCCTCCACTTT.

Concerning this clone itself: Distinct nucleotide sequences in the sample also encode this CDR3. V and J are TRBV5-1 and TRBJ1-1, with a possible D match to TRBD1 (5 bases). The CDR3 loop spans 13 amino acids. The V gene's germline CDR1 is SGHRS and CDR2 YFSETQ. V lost 4 bases and J lost 1, with 8 bases in between. CDR3 DNA sequence: TGCGCCAGCAGCCTCGACAGGAACACTGAAGCTTTCTTT. Translation: CASSLDRNTEAFF.

The DNA of the CDR3 is TGTGCCAGCAGTGTAGGTGGGAGCTCCTACAATGAGCAGTTCTTC. Translating it yields CASSVGGSSYNEQFF. The chain combines TRBV2 with TRBJ2-1, with TRBD2 as a possible D gene (5 bases). With 4 bases removed from V and 0 bases from J, the gap between germline ends came to 10 bases. Germline V gene sequence: CDR1 SNHLY, CDR2 FYNNEI. This CDR3 is built from 15 residues.

The rearrangement joins TRBV7-7 to TRBJ2-7; the match to TRBD1 covers 9 bases. The CDR3 consists of 15 residues. J gave up 3 bases and V 2 bases, and 5 bases lay outside the gene matches. In germline, CDR1 is SSHAT, CDR2 FNYEAQ (reference sequence). CDR3 DNA sequence: TGTGCCAGCAGCTTAAAACAGGGGGCGGACTACGAGCAGTACTTC. It encodes CASSLKQGADYEQYF.

This clone came up a few times. The J gene is TRBJ1-1, the V gene TRBV29-1; D gene ambiguous. This CDR3 contains 15 residues. Germline V lookup: CDR1 SQVTM, CDR2 ANQGSEA. V was clipped by 5 bases and J by 0 bases, with 16 bases between them. CDR3 amino acids: CSVYTPELMNTEAFF. DNA for the CDR3: TGCAGCGTTTATACCCCTGAGCTTATGAACACTGAAGCTTTCTTT. Complete variable domain (other parts from reference TRBV29-1 and TRBJ1-1): SAVISQKPSRDICQRGTSLTIQCQVDSQVTMMFWYRQQPGQSLTLIATANQGSEATYESGFVIDKFPISRPNLTFSTLTVSNMSPEDSSIYLCSVYTPELMNTEAFFGQGTRLTVV.

The rearrangement joins TRBV27 to TRBJ2-5; 10 positions match TRBD1. Germline V gene sequence: CDR1 MNHEY, CDR2 SMNVEV (reference sequence). J gave up 4 bases and V 7 bases, and 9 bases lay outside the gene matches. This CDR3 spans 15 amino acids. CDR3 residues: CASTPGTGVGETQYF. CDR3 nucleotides: TGTGCCAGCACCCCCGGGACAGGGGTAGGAGAGACCCAGTACTTC.